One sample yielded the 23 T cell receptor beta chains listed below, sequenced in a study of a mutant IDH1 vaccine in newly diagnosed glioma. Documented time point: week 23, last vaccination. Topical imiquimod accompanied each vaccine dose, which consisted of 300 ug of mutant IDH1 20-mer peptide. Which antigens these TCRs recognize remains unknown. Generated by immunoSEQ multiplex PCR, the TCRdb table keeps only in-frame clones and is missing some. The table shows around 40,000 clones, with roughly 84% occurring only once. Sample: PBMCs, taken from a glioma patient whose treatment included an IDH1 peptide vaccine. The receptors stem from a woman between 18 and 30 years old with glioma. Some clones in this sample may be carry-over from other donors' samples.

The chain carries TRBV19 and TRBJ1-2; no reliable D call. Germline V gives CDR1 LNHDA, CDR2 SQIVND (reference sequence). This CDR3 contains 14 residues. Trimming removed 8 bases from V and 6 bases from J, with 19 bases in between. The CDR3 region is CASRDGATPDGYTF. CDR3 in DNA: TGTGCCAGTCGCGACGGCGCAACTCCAGATGGCTACACCTTC.

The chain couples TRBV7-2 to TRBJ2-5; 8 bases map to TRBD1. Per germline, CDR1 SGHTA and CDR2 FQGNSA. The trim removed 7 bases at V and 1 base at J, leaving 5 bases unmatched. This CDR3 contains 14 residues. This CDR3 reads CASTRTGIQETQYF. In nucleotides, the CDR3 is TGTGCCAGCACCCGGACAGGGATCCAAGAGACCCAGTACTTC.

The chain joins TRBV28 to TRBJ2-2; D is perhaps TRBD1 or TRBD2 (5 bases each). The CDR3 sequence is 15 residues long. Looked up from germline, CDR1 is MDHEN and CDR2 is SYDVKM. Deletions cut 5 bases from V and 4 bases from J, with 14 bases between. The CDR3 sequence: CASSRTGRFTGELFF. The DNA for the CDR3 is TGTGCCAGCAGTAGAACGGGACGGTTCACCGGGGAGCTGTTTTTT.

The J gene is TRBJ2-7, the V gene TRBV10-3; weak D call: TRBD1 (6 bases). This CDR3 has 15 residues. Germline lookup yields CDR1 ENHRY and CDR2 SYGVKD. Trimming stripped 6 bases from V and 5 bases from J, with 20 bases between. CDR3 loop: CAIREPGQSGHEQYF. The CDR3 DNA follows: TGTGCCATCAGGGAGCCCGGACAGTCAGGCCACGAGCAGTACTTC.

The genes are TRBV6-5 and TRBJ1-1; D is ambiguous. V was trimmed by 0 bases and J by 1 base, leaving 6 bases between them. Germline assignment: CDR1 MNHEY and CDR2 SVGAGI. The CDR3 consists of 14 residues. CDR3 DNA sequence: TGTGCCAGCAGTTACTCGGTCGGGAACACTGAAGCTTTCTTT. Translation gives CASSYSVGNTEAFF.

The CDR3 DNA is TGTGCCAGCAGCCCGGACAGTATTACTGAAGCTTTCTTT. This codes for CASSPDSITEAFF. The rearrangement joins TRBV5-4 to TRBJ1-1; D might be TRBD1 (6 bases). Germline lookup yields CDR1 SGHNT and CDR2 YYREEE (reference sequence). The CDR3 consists of 13 residues. Trimming took off 4 bases at V and 5 bases at J, with 12 bases between the two ends. Full variable domain (rest looked up from reference TRBV5-4 and TRBJ1-1): ETGVTQSPTHLIKTRGQQVTLRCSSQSGHNTVSWYQQALGQGPQFIFQYYREEENGRGNFPPRFSGLQFPNYSSELNVNALELDDSALYLCASSPDSITEAFFGQGTRLTVV.

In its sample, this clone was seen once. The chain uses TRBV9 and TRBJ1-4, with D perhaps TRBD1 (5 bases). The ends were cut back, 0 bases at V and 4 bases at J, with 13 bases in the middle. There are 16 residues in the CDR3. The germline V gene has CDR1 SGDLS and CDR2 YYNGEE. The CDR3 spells CASSVGQGGDNEKLFF. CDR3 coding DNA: TGTGCCAGCAGCGTAGGGCAGGGAGGTGATAATGAAAAACTGTTTTTT.

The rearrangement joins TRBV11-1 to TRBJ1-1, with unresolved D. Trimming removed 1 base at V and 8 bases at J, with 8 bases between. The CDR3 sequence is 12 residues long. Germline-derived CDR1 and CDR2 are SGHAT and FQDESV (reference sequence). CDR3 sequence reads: CASSLGQAEAFF. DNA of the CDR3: TGTGCCAGCAGCTTAGGTCAGGCGGAAGCTTTCTTT.

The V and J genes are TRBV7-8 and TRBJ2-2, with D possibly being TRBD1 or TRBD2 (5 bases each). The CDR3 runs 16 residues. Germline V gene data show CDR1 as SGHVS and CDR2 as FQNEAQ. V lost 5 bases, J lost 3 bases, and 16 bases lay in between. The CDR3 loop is CASSAGAAGDTGELFF. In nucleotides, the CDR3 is TGTGCCAGCAGCGCCGGGGCAGCTGGGGACACCGGGGAGCTGTTTTTT.

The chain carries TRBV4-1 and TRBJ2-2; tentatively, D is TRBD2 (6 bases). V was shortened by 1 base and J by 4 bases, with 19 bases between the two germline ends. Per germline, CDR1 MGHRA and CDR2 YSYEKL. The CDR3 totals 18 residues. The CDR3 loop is CASSQGTSTSSFTGELFF. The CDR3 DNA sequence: TGCGCCAGCAGCCAAGGCACAAGTACTAGCAGTTTCACCGGGGAGCTGTTTTTT.

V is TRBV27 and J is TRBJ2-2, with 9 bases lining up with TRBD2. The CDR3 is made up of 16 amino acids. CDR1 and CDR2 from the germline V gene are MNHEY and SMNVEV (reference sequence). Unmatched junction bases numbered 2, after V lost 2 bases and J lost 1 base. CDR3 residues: CASSLLAGLNTGELFF. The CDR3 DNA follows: TGTGCCAGCAGTTTACTAGCGGGGTTGAACACCGGGGAGCTGTTTTTT.

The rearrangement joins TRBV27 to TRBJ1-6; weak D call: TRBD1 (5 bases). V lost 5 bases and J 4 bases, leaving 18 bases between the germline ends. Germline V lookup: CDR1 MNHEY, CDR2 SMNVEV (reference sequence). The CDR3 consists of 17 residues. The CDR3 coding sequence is TGTGCCAGCAGTCCCCTCCTGGGGGTTGAGTATAATTCACCCCTCCACTTT. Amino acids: CASSPLLGVEYNSPLHF.

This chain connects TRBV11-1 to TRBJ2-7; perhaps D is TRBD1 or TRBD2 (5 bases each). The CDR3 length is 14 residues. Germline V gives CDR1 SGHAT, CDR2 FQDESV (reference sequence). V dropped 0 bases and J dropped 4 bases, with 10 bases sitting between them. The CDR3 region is CASSLAQGAYEQYF. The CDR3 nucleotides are TGTGCCAGCAGCTTAGCGCAGGGAGCATACGAGCAGTACTTC.

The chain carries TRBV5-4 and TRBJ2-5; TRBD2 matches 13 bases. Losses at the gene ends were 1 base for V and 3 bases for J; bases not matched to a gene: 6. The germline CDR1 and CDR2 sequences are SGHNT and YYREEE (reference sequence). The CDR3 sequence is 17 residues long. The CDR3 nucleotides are TGTGCCAGCAGCTTGAGACGGACTAGCGGGAGTAAAGAGACCCAGTACTTC. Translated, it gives CASSLRRTSGSKETQYF.

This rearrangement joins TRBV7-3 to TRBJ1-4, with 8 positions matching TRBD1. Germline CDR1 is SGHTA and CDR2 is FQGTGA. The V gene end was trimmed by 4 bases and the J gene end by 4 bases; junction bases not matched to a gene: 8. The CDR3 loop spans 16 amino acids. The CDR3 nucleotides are TGTGCCAGCAGCTGCTTACAGGGGGATCATAATGAAAAACTGTTTTTT. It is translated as CASSCLQGDHNEKLFF.

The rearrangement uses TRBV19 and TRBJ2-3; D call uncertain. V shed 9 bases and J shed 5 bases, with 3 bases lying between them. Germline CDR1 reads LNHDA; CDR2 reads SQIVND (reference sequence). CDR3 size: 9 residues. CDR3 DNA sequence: TGTGCCAGCGGAGATACGCAGTATTTT. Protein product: CASGDTQYF.

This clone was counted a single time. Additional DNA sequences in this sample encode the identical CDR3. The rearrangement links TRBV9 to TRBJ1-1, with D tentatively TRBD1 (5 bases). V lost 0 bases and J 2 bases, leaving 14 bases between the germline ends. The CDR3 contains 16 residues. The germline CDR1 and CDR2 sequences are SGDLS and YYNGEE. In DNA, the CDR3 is TGTGCCAGCAGCGTAGGAGGGTGGGGCAGAAACACTGAAGCTTTCTTT. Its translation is CASSVGGWGRNTEAFF.

CDR3 in amino acids: CASSRDITYEQYF. The CDR3 DNA sequence: TGTGCCAGCAGTCGGGACATTACCTACGAGCAGTACTTC. This chain links TRBV27 with TRBJ2-7; weak D call: TRBD1 (6 bases). The germline V gene encodes CDR1 MNHEY and CDR2 SMNVEV (reference sequence). CDR3 length equals 13 residues. V dropped 5 bases and J dropped 2 bases, with 10 bases sitting between them.

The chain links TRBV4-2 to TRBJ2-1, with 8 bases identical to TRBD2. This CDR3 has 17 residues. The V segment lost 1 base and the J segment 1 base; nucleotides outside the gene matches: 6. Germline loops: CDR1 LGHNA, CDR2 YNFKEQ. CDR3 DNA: TGTGCCAGCAGCCAAGCTTTCGGGGGGGCATCCTACAATGAGCAGTTCTTC. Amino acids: CASSQAFGGASYNEQFF.

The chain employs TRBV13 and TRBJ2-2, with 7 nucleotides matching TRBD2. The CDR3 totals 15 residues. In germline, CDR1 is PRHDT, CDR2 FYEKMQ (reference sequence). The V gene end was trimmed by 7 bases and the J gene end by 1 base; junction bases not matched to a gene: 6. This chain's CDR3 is CASTAGLLNTGELFF. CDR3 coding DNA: TGTGCCAGCACCGCGGGACTACTGAACACCGGGGAGCTGTTTTTT.

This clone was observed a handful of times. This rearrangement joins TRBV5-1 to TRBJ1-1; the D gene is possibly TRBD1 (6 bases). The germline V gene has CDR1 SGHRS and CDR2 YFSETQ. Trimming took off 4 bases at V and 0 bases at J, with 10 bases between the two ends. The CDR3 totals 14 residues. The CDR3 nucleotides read TGCGCCAGCAGCGGGGGACAATTGAACACTGAAGCTTTCTTT. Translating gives CASSGGQLNTEAFF. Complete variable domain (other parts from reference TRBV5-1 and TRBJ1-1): KAGVTQTPRYLIKTRGQQVTLSCSPISGHRSVSWYQQTPGQGLQFLFEYFSETQRNKGNFPGRFSGRQFSNSRSEMNVSTLELGDSALYLCASSGGQLNTEAFFGQGTRLTVV.

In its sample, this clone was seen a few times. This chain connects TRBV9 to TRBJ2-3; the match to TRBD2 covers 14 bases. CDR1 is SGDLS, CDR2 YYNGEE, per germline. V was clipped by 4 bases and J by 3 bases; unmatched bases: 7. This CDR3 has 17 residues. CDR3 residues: CASSLGLAGGRTDTQYF. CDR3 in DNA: TGTGCCAGCAGCTTAGGACTAGCGGGGGGTAGGACAGATACGCAGTATTTT.

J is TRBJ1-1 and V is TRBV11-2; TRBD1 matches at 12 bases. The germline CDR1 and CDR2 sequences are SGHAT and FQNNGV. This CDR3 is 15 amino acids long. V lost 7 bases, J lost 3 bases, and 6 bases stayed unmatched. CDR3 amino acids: CASISRDRGHTEAFF. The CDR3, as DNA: TGTGCCAGCATCTCCCGGGACAGGGGGCACACTGAAGCTTTCTTT. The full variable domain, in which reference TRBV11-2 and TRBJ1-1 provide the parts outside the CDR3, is EAGVAQSPRYKIIEKRQSVAFWCNPISGHATLYWYQQILGQGPKLLIQFQNNGVVDDSQLPKDRFSAERLKGVDSTLKIQPAKLEDSAVYLCASISRDRGHTEAFFGQGTRLTVV.